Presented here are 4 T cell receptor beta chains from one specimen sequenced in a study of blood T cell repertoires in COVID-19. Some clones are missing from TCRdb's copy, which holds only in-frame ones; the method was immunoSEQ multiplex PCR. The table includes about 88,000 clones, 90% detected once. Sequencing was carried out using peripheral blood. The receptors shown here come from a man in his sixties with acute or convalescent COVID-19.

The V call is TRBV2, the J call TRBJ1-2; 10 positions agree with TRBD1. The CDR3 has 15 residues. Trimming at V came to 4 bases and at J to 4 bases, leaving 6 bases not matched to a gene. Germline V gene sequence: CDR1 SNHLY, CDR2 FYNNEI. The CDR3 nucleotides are TGTGCCAGCAGTGGAGGACAGGGGGGCGTCTATGGCTACACCTTC. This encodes CASSGGQGGVYGYTF. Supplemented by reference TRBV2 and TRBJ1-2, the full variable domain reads EPEVTQTPSHQVTQMGQEVILRCVPISNHLYFYWYRQILGQKVEFLVSFYNNEISEKSEIFDDQFSVERPDGSNFTLKIRSTKLEDSAMYFCASSGGQGGVYGYTFGSGTRLTVV.

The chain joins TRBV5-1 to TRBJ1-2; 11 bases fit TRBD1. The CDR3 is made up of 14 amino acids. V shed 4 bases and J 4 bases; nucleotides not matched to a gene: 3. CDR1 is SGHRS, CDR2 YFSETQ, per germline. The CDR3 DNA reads TGCGCCAGCAGCGAGGGACAGGGGGGCTATGGCTACACCTTC. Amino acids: CASSEGQGGYGYTF.

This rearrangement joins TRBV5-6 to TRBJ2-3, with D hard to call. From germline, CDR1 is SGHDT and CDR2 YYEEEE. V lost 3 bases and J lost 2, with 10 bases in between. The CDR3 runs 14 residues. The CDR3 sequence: CASSYSIDTDTQYF. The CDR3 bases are TGTGCCAGCAGCTACTCCATAGACACAGATACGCAGTATTTT.

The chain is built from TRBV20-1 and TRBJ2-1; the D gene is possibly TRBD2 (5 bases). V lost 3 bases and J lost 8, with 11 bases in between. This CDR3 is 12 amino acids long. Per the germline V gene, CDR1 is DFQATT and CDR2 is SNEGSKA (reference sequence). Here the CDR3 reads CSASAPSYEQFF. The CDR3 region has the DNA TGCAGTGCTAGTGCCCCTAGCTATGAGCAGTTCTTC.